This TCR beta chain is drawn from a study of T cells in narcolepsy. As for the study in general: Enrolled donors included narcolepsy type 1 or type 2 patients and healthy controls. Study outcomes and limitations: Autoreactive clone sequences were missing from some blood memory CD4+ repertoires. Same-patient CSF and blood CD4+ T cell clonotypes included HCRT-specific and TRIB2-specific autoreactive ones. Healthy controls reportedly lacked the autoreactive clonotypes serially found in patients' blood.

About this clone itself: Its antigen is not identified.

TCRdb's table, derived via immunoSEQ multiplex PCR, lists solely in-frame clones and lacks some. In the table there are 20,000 to 30,000 clones, about 79% of which are singletons. CDR3 length: 12 amino acids. Trimming cost V 5 bases and J 5 bases, with 9 bases left between them. Germline V CDR1 and CDR2: WSHSY, SAAADI. Material for sequencing was CD45RA- memory CD4+ T cells from PBMCs. The V call is TRBV10-2, the J call TRBJ1-1; D possibly corresponds to TRBD1 (5 bases). This clonotype was obtained from a human donor with narcolepsy. CDR3 sequence reads: CASSFRQTEAFF. The CDR3 region has the DNA TGCGCCAGCAGTTTCAGACAGACTGAAGCTTTCTTT.